These 5 T cell receptor beta chains share one sample of origin, sequenced in a study of tumor and adjacent non-tumor tissue in lung cancer. The template was RNA from unsorted bulk tissue. TCRbeta libraries were built with three rounds of nested PCR, modified from ARM-PCR. TCRdb ran MiXCR on the multiplex PCR reads and lists one entry per CDR3 protein. The sample lists about 200,000 distinct CDR3 sequences; approximately 74% were seen once. The sample consisted of lung tumor tissue. All receptors come from a man in his fifties or sixties with non-small cell lung cancer.

The chain links TRBV5-1 to TRBJ2-7; possible D gene TRBD1, 6 bases. Deletions cut 3 bases from V and 4 bases from J, with 11 bases between. This CDR3 has 13 residues. CDR1 SGHRS and CDR2 YFSETQ come from the germline V gene. The CDR3 DNA reads TGCGCCAGCAGCTACGACAGGATATACGAGCAGTACTTC. Translated: CASSYDRIYEQYF.

The rearrangement links TRBV5-5 to TRBJ2-3; D is unresolved. The ends were cut back, 3 bases at V and 0 bases at J, with 14 bases in the middle. Germline loops: CDR1 SGHKS, CDR2 YYEKEE (reference sequence). The CDR3 has 16 residues. As DNA, the CDR3 is TGTGCCAGCAGCTCAAGTCACATTTCTAGCACAGATACGCAGTATTTT. As protein: CASSSSHISSTDTQYF.

This clonotype was picked up many times. The chain has TRBV10-1 and TRBJ2-1, with 10 bases fitting TRBD1. Germline-derived CDR1 and CDR2 are WNHNN and SYGVQD (reference sequence). The CDR3 runs 14 residues. V was clipped by 2 bases and J by 6 bases; unmatched bases: 1. The CDR3 region is CASSERTGGNEQFF. DNA of the CDR3: TGCGCCAGCAGTGAGAGGACAGGGGGCAATGAGCAGTTCTTC.

This clonotype has just one count. One base away lies a much larger clone, so this may be a sequencing read error. The chain couples TRBV13 to TRBJ1-6; D gene ambiguous. Germline CDR1 is PRHDT and CDR2 is FYEKMQ (reference sequence). The CDR3 runs 18 residues. The CDR3 DNA reads as TGTGCCAGCTGCTTCTCTCTTTCGACGGTCTGGGGTAATTCACCCCTCCACTTT. Its protein is CASCFSLSTVWGNSPLHF.

This clonotype was picked up a small number of times. This sequence joins TRBV6-2 or TRBV6-3 and TRBJ1-2; D possibly corresponds to TRBD1 (6 bases). This CDR3 comprises 15 residues. The V gene lost 2 bases and the J gene lost 4 bases, with 14 bases spanning the gap. Germline loops: CDR1 MNHEY, CDR2 SVGEGT. Written as DNA, the CDR3 is TGTGCCAGCAGTTACCGCACAGGGATCGGCTATGGCTACACCTTC. This codes for CASSYRTGIGYGYTF.